The clone carrying this T cell receptor (beta chain) was detected only a few times. Seattle patient enrollment occurred during active infection, with longitudinal follow-up thereafter. Repertoires were generated with immunoSEQ multiplex PCR, while TCRdb's copy carries only in-frame clones and drops some. The sample holds 50,000 to 55,000 clones, 65% to 85% seen once. The sample comes from a study of blood T cell repertoires in COVID-19. Germline V gene sequence: CDR1 KGHSH, CDR2 LQKENI. CDR3 length: 14 amino acids. Trimming removed 3 bases at V and 11 bases at J, with 14 bases between. V usage is TRBV18 and J usage is TRBJ1-6, with D perhaps matching TRBD1 (6 bases). This receptor was taken from a man at least 80 years old with COVID-19, enrolled during active disease. The source material was peripheral blood. CDR3 sequence: CASSPTTEGAPLHF. CDR3 in DNA: TGTGCCAGCTCACCTACGACAGAGGGGGCACCCCTCCACTTT.